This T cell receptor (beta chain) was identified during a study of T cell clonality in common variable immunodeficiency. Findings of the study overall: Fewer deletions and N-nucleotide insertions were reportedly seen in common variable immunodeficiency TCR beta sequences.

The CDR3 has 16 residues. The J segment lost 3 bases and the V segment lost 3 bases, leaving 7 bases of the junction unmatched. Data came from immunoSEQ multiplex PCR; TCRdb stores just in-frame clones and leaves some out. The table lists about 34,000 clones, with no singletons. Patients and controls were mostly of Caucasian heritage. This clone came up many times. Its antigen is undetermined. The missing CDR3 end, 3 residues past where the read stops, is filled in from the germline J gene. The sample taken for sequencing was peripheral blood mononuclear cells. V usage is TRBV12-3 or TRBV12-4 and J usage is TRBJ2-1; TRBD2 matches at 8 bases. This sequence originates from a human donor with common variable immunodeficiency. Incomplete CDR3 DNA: TGTGCCAGCAGTTTGCGGTTAGCGGGAAACTACAATGAG. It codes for CASSLRLAGNYNE. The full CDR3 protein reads CASSLRLAGNYNEQFF.